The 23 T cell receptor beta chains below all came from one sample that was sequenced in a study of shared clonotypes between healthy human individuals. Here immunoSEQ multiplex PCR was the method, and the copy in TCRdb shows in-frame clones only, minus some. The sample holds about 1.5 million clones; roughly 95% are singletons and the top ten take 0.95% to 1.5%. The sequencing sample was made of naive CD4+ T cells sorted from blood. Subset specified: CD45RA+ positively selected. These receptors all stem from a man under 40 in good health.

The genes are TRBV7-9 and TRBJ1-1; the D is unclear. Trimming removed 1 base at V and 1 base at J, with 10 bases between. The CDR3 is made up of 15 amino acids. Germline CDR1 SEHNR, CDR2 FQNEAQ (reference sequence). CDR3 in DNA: TGTGCCAGCAGCTTAGAGTGGGTTGCGAACACTGAAGCTTTCTTT. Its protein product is CASSLEWVANTEAFF.

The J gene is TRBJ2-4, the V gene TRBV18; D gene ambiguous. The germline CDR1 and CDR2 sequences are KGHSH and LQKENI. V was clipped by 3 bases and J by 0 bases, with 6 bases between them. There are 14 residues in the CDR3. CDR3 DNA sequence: TGTGCCAGCTCACCGGCCCTAGCCAAAAACATTCAGTACTTC. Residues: CASSPALAKNIQYF.

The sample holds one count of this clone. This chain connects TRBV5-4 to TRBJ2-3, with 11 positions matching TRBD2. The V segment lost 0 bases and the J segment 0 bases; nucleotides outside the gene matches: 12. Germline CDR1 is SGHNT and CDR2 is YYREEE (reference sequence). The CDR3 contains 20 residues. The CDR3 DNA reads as TGTGCCAGCAGCTTGGCCCGGGTCTTAGCGGGAGGGGCTAGCACAGATACGCAGTATTTT. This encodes CASSLARVLAGGASTDTQYF.

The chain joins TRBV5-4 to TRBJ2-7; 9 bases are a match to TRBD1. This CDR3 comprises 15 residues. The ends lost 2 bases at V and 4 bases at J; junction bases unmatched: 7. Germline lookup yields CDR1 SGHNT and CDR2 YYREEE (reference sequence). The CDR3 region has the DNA TGTGCCAGCAGCTTAGGACAGGGGATTCAGTACGAGCAGTACTTC. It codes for CASSLGQGIQYEQYF.

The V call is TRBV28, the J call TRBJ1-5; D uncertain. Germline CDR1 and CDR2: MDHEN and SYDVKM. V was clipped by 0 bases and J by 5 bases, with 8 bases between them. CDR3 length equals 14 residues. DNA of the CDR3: TGTGCCAGCAGTTTATGGTTAGCCTATCAGCCCCAGCATTTT. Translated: CASSLWLAYQPQHF.

DNA for the CDR3: TGCGCCAGCAGCCCCATCAGCGGGAGTCTTGAGCAGTTCTTC. Translating gives CASSPISGSLEQFF. The chain carries TRBV5-1 and TRBJ2-1; TRBD2 matches 8 bases. This CDR3 spans 14 amino acids. J lost 9 bases, V lost 4 bases, and 9 bases had no gene match. In germline, CDR1 is SGHRS, CDR2 YFSETQ.

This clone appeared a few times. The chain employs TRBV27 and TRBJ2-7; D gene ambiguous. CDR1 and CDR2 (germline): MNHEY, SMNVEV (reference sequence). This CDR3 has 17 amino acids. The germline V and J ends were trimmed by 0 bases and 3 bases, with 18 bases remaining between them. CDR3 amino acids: CASSLSTVRLERYEQYF. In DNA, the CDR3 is TGTGCCAGCAGTTTATCGACGGTGAGATTAGAACGCTACGAGCAGTACTTC.

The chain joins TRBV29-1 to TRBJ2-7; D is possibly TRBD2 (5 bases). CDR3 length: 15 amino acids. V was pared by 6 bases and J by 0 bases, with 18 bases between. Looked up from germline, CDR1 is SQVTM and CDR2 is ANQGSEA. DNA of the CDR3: TGCAGCGTGGGGTTTTTTGGGAGATCCTCCTACGAGCAGTACTTC. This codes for CSVGFFGRSSYEQYF.

CDR3 sequence (DNA): TGTGCCACCCAAGCGGGAATCAATCAGCCCCAGCATTTT. Protein: CATQAGINQPQHF. V is TRBV11-2 and J is TRBJ1-5; D is undetermined. This CDR3 is built from 13 residues. V lost 10 bases and J 3 bases, leaving 13 bases between the germline ends. In germline, CDR1 is SGHAT, CDR2 FQNNGV.

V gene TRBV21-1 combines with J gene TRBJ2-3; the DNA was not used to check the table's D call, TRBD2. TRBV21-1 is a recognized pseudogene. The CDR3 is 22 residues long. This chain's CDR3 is CASSKTRQWSGLAGVGTDTQYF. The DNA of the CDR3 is TGTGCCAGCAGCAAAACCCGACAGTGGTCGGGACTAGCGGGCGTCGGTACAGATACGCAGTATTTT.

The CDR3 DNA is TGTGCCAGCAGAGGAGAAGCTCCCTACGAGCAGTACTTC. Protein: CASRGEAPYEQYF. This chain uses TRBV2 with TRBJ2-7; D is undetermined. V lost 6 bases and J lost 2, with 11 bases in between. The CDR3 is made up of 13 amino acids. Per germline, CDR1 SNHLY and CDR2 FYNNEI.

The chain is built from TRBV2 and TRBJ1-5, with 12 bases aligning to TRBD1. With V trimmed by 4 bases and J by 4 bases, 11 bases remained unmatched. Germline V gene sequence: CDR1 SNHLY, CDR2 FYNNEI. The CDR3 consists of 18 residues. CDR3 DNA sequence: TGTGCCAGCAGTGGCTACCCGGGACAGGGGGCGAAAAATCAGCCCCAGCATTTT. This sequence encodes CASSGYPGQGAKNQPQHF.

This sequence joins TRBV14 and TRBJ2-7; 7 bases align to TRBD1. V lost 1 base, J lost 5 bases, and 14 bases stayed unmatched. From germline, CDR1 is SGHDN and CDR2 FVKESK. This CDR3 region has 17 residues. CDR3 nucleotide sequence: TGTGCCAGCAGCCAAGGTCTGGCGGGTAGGGGGCCCAACGAGCAGTACTTC. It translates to CASSQGLAGRGPNEQYF.

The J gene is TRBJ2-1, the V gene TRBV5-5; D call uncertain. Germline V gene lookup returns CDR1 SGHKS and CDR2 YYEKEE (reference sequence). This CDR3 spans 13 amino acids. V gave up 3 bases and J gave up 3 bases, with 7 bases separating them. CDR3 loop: CASSSRNYNEQFF. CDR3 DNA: TGTGCCAGCAGCTCCAGGAACTACAATGAGCAGTTCTTC.

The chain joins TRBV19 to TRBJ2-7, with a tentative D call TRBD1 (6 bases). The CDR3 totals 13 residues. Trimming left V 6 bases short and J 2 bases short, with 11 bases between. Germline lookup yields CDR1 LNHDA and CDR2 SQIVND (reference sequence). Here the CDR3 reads CASRDSQTYEQYF. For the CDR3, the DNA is TGTGCCAGTAGGGACAGCCAGACCTACGAGCAGTACTTC.

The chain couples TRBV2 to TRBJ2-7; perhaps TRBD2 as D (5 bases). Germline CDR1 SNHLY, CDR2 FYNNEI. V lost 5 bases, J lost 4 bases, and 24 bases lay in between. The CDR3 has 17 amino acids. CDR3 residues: CASSRLSHERTGYEQYF. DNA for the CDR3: TGTGCCAGCAGTAGGTTGAGCCACGAGCGGACCGGGTACGAGCAGTACTTC. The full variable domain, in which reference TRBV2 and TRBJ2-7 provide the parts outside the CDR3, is EPEVTQTPSHQVTQMGQEVILRCVPISNHLYFYWYRQILGQKVEFLVSFYNNEISEKSEIFDDQFSVERPDGSNFTLKIRSTKLEDSAMYFCASSRLSHERTGYEQYFGPGTRLTVT.

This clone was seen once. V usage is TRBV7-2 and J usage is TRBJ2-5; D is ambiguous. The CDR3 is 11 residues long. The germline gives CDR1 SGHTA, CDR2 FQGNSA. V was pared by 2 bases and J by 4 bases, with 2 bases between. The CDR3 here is CASSLPETQYF. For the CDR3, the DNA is TGTGCCAGCAGCTTACCAGAGACCCAGTACTTC.

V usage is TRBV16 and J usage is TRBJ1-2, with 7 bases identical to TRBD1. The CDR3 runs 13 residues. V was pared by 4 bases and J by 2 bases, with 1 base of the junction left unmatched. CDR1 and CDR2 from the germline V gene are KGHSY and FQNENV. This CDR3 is CASSRQGNYGYTF. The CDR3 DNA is TGTGCCAGCAGCCGACAGGGAAACTATGGCTACACCTTC.

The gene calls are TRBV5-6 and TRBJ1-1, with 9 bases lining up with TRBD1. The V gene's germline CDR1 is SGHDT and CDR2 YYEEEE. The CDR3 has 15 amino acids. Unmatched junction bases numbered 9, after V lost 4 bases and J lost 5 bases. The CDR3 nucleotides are TGTGCCAGCAGCAGGACCGGGACAGGGCGGACTGAAGCTTTCTTT. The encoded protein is CASSRTGTGRTEAFF.

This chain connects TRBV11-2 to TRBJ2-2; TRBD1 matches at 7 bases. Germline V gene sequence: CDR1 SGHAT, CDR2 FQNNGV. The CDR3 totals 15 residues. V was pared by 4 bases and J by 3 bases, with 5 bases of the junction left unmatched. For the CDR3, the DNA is TGTGCCAGCAGCTCGACAGGGCAAGACACCGGGGAGCTGTTTTTT. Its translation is CASSSTGQDTGELFF.

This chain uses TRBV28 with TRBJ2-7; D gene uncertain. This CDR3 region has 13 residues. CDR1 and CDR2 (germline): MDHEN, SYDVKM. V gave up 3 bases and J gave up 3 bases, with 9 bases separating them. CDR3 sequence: CASSFSSIYEQYF. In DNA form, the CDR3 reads TGTGCCAGCAGTTTTTCCTCCATCTACGAGCAGTACTTC.

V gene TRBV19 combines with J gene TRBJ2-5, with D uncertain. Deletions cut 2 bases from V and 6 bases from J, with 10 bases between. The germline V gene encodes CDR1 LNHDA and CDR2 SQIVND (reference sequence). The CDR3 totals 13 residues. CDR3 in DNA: TGTGCCAGTAGTATAACCCACTCACAGACCCAGTACTTC. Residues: CASSITHSQTQYF.

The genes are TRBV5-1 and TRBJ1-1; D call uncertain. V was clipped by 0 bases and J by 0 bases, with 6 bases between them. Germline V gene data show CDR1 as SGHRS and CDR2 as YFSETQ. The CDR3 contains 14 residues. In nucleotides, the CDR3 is TGCGCCAGCAGCTTGGAGCAGATGAACACTGAAGCTTTCTTT. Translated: CASSLEQMNTEAFF.